The clone carrying this T cell receptor (beta chain) occurred a few times. Its antigen is unknown. The data belong to a study of metastatic and nonmetastatic thyroid tumors. Study details: Both malignant and benign thyroid patients supplied peripheral blood and tumor or nodule tissue samples, across which the repertoires of these patients were then compared.

Every patient was untreated before thyroid surgery. V lost 4 bases to trimming and J lost 3 bases, with 15 bases between them. CDR1 is GTSNPN, CDR2 SVGIG, per germline (reference sequence). The CDR3 length is 15 residues. Study conclusions and caveats: When malignant thyroid tumors were compared with benign nodules, TCR beta diversity was reportedly significantly higher in the malignant tumors. This held in both blood and tumor samples.

Per the study methods: A distant-metastasis classifier for papillary thyroid cancer was built using CDR3 differences across clinicopathological groups. TCRdb redid the clone calls on the PCR reads using MiXCR. For this entry, the V and J calls and clone size follow TCRdb and not the study's own pipeline. The table has some 90,000 clones, around 9.1% seen once. The chain uses TRBV30 and TRBJ2-2; no definite D call. This TCR derives from a female donor with papillary thyroid cancer or a benign thyroid nodule (not recorded which). Some clones in this sample may be carry-over from other donors' samples. The specimen sequenced was blood. As DNA, the CDR3 is TGTGCCTGGAAGGCCTCCCAACGGGACACCGGGGAGCTGTTTTTT. It yields the protein CAWKASQRDTGELFF.